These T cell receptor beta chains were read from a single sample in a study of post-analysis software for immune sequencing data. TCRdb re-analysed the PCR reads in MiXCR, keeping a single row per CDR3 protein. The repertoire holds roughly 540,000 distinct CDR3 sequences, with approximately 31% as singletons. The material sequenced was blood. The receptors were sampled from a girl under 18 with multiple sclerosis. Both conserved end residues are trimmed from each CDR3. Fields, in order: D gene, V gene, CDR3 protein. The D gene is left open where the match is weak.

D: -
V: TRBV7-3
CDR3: ASSLTRGGGNEQF

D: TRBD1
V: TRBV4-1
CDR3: ASSPGQGAVTGELF

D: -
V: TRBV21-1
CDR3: ASSKVIRIHEQY

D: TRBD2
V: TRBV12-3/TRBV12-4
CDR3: ASSKPPAGGKETQY

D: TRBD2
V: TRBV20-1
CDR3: SASGASGGAYNEQF

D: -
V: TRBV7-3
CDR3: ASSLIGYSGGTDTQY

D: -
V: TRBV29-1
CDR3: SVGWGWNTEAF

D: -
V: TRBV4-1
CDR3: ASSQVVGAGNSPLH

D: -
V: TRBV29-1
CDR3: SVPQGRQTPETQY

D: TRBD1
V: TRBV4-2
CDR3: ASSQDPRGQYNEQF

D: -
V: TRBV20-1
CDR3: STRGRAEYGYT

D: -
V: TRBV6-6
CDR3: ASSYSWVDEQY

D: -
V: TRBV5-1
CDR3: ASSLVQEPNYGYT

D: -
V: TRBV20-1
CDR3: SARDPGTLQETQY

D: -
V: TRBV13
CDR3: ASPTRLETDTQY

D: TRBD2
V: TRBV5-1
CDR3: ASRAAGGYTDTQY

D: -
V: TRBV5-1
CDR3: ASRPGNNEQF

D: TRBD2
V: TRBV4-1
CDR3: ASSPGTSGWETQY

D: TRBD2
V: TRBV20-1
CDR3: SARGHDRGGDEQY

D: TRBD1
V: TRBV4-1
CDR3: ASSHPGQGREQY

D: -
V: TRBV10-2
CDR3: ASTSGTVNEKLF

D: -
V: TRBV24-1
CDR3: ATSGPTYEQY

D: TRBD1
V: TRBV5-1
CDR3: ASSRMGQSSYEQY

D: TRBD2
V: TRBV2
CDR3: ASVELAGDYEQY

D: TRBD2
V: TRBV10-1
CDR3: ASSESGLEETQY

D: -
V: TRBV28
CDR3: ASKQGSGYT

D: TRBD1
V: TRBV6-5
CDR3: ASSLGQGNDYGYT

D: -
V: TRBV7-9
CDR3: ASSLETNFGYT

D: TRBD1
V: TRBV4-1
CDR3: ASSQEGTGGNEKLF

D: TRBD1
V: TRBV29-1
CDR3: SVAGTEDGTDTQY

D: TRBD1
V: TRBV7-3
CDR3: ASSKTGGGTEAF

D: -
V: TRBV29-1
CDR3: SLSGTDTQY

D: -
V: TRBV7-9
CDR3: ASSLVQLYEQY